A selection of T cell receptor beta chains follows, all from one sample in a study of cytomegalovirus exposure and HLA in healthy donors. Some clones are missing from TCRdb's copy, which holds only in-frame ones; the method was immunoSEQ multiplex PCR. The sample records some 96,000 clones, approximately 77% being singletons. Sequencing was performed on PBMCs. The receptors derive from a female donor in good health and CMV-seronegative. Both conserved end residues are part of each CDR3. A D gene is named only where the DNA matches it firmly. Size is omitted from some rows. Given values are once, few, many or a class for expanded clones.

v_call: TRBV25-1
d_call: TRBD1
clone_size: .
j_call: TRBJ1-5
cdr3_aa: CASSGGQGDQPQHF
cdr3_nt: TGTGCCAGCAGTGGGGGACAGGGTGATCAGCCCCAGCATTTT

v_call: TRBV7-8
d_call: TRBD1
clone_size: .
j_call: TRBJ1-4
cdr3_aa: CASSANHRGVAATNEKLFF
cdr3_nt: TGTGCCAGCAGCGCAAATCACAGGGGGGTGGCTGCAACTAATGAAAAACTGTTTTTT

v_call: TRBV6-5
d_call: .
clone_size: .
j_call: TRBJ2-5
cdr3_aa: CASSYSRGQETQYF
cdr3_nt: TGTGCCAGCAGTTACTCACGGGGTCAAGAGACCCAGTACTTC

v_call: TRBV28
d_call: .
clone_size: .
j_call: TRBJ1-2
cdr3_aa: CASSSLSGNYNYGYTF
cdr3_nt: TGTGCCAGCAGTTCGCTCTCAGGGAACTATAACTATGGCTACACCTTC

v_call: TRBV6-1
d_call: TRBD2
clone_size: .
j_call: TRBJ2-3
cdr3_aa: CASSARTRQRGGADTQYF
cdr3_nt: TGTGCCAGCAGTGCCCGAACCCGACAGCGGGGGGGTGCAGATACGCAGTATTTT

v_call: TRBV9
d_call: TRBD1
clone_size: .
j_call: TRBJ1-2
cdr3_aa: CASSAQGVNYGYTF
cdr3_nt: TGTGCCAGCAGCGCACAGGGGGTGAACTATGGCTACACCTTC

v_call: TRBV28
d_call: TRBD1
clone_size: .
j_call: TRBJ1-1
cdr3_aa: CASSLRTGIRPFF
cdr3_nt: TGTGCCAGCAGTTTAAGGACAGGGATTAGACCTTTCTTT

v_call: TRBV7-9
d_call: .
clone_size: once
j_call: TRBJ1-2
cdr3_aa: CSSSQWGDKFPNYGYTF
cdr3_nt: TGTTCCAGCAGCCAGTGGGGCGACAAGTTTCCTAACTATGGCTACACCTTC

v_call: TRBV27
d_call: .
clone_size: .
j_call: TRBJ1-1
cdr3_aa: CASRLWRVTEAFF
cdr3_nt: TGTGCCAGCAGGTTGTGGAGAGTAACTGAAGCTTTCTTT

v_call: TRBV27
d_call: .
clone_size: .
j_call: TRBJ2-7
cdr3_aa: CASSDRGNEMAEQYF
cdr3_nt: TGTGCCAGCAGTGACCGGGGGAACGAGATGGCCGAGCAGTACTTC

v_call: TRBV27
d_call: TRBD1
clone_size: .
j_call: TRBJ2-7
cdr3_aa: CASSYNRDRVGNEQYF
cdr3_nt: TGTGCCAGCAGTTATAACCGGGACAGGGTCGGGAACGAGCAGTACTTC

v_call: TRBV14
d_call: .
clone_size: .
j_call: TRBJ1-1
cdr3_aa: CASSQFRNQGTEAFF
cdr3_nt: TGTGCCAGCAGCCAATTCCGGAACCAGGGGACTGAAGCTTTCTTT

v_call: TRBV18
d_call: TRBD1
clone_size: .
j_call: TRBJ2-1
cdr3_aa: CASSTGVGNEQFF
cdr3_nt: TGTGCCAGCTCAACAGGGGTTGGCAATGAGCAGTTCTTC

v_call: TRBV2
d_call: .
clone_size: .
j_call: TRBJ1-5
cdr3_aa: CASRAQRRQPQHF
cdr3_nt: TGTGCCAGCAGGGCCCAGAGGCGTCAGCCCCAGCATTTT

v_call: TRBV7-6
d_call: .
clone_size: .
j_call: TRBJ1-2
cdr3_aa: CATGSGQGNYGYTF
cdr3_nt: TGTGCCACCGGAAGTGGGCAGGGGAACTATGGCTACACCTTC

v_call: TRBV27
d_call: .
clone_size: .
j_call: TRBJ2-7
cdr3_aa: CASSLRTNSYEQYF
cdr3_nt: TGTGCCAGCAGTTTAAGGACAAATAGCTACGAGCAGTACTTC

v_call: TRBV4-1
d_call: .
clone_size: .
j_call: TRBJ1-2
cdr3_aa: CASSLDREAIYGYTF
cdr3_nt: TGCGCCAGCAGCCTCGACCGGGAGGCCATCTATGGCTACACCTTC

v_call: TRBV10-1
d_call: TRBD2
clone_size: .
j_call: TRBJ2-7
cdr3_aa: CASKGTSEYEQYF
cdr3_nt: TGCGCCAGCAAAGGGACTAGCGAGTACGAGCAGTACTTC

v_call: TRBV27
d_call: TRBD1
clone_size: .
j_call: TRBJ1-4
cdr3_aa: CASRRGGATNEKLFF
cdr3_nt: TGTGCCAGCAGGAGAGGGGGCGCGACTAATGAAAAACTGTTTTTT

v_call: TRBV28
d_call: .
clone_size: .
j_call: TRBJ1-3
cdr3_aa: CASTPKGNTIYF
cdr3_nt: TGTGCCAGCACCCCCAAAGGAAACACCATATATTTT

v_call: TRBV6-5
d_call: TRBD1
clone_size: .
j_call: TRBJ2-7
cdr3_aa: CASWDRVPYEQYF
cdr3_nt: TGTGCCAGCTGGGACAGGGTCCCCTACGAGCAGTACTTC

v_call: TRBV28
d_call: TRBD2
clone_size: few
j_call: TRBJ2-7
cdr3_aa: CASFSSGSYEQYF
cdr3_nt: TGTGCCAGTTTTTCTAGCGGGAGCTACGAGCAGTACTTC

v_call: TRBV30
d_call: .
clone_size: .
j_call: TRBJ2-7
cdr3_aa: CAWSVQREQYF
cdr3_nt: TGTGCCTGGAGTGTACAGCGGGAGCAGTACTTC

v_call: TRBV6-5
d_call: .
clone_size: .
j_call: TRBJ2-1
cdr3_aa: CASSYTKDQVQFF
cdr3_nt: TGTGCCAGCAGTTACACAAAGGATCAGGTGCAGTTCTTC

v_call: TRBV9
d_call: .
clone_size: once
j_call: TRBJ2-3
cdr3_aa: CASSVVSATRYGDTQYF
cdr3_nt: TGTGCCAGCAGCGTAGTCTCAGCGACGAGGTATGGAGATACGCAGTATTTT

v_call: TRBV9
d_call: .
clone_size: .
j_call: TRBJ1-6
cdr3_aa: CASSVAPGNSPLHF
cdr3_nt: TGTGCCAGCAGCGTAGCCCCTGGCAATTCACCCCTCCACTTT

v_call: TRBV7-2
d_call: TRBD2
clone_size: .
j_call: TRBJ2-7
cdr3_aa: CASSLEPSGWSSYEQYF
cdr3_nt: TGTGCCAGCAGCTTAGAGCCTAGCGGCTGGAGCTCCTACGAGCAGTACTTC

v_call: TRBV27
d_call: TRBD2
clone_size: .
j_call: TRBJ2-1
cdr3_aa: CASSLTAGFQQFF
cdr3_nt: TGTGCCAGCAGTTTAACAGCGGGATTTCAGCAGTTCTTC

v_call: TRBV9
d_call: .
clone_size: .
j_call: TRBJ2-1
cdr3_aa: CASSEDKSYNEQFF
cdr3_nt: TGTGCCAGCAGCGAGGACAAATCCTACAATGAGCAGTTCTTC

v_call: TRBV7-7
d_call: TRBD2
clone_size: .
j_call: TRBJ2-2
cdr3_aa: CASSFNGRAGDGELFF
cdr3_nt: TGTGCTAGCAGCTTCAACGGGAGGGCCGGTGACGGGGAGCTGTTTTTT

v_call: TRBV5-4
d_call: TRBD2
clone_size: .
j_call: TRBJ2-5
cdr3_aa: CASSGIGTSGPETQYF
cdr3_nt: TGTGCCAGCAGCGGGATCGGGACTAGCGGCCCGGAGACCCAGTACTTC

v_call: TRBV28
d_call: .
clone_size: .
j_call: TRBJ1-5
cdr3_aa: CASSFNRPYNQPQHF
cdr3_nt: TGTGCCAGCAGTTTTAACAGGCCGTACAATCAGCCCCAGCATTTT

v_call: TRBV5-4
d_call: .
clone_size: .
j_call: TRBJ2-1
cdr3_aa: CASSQTRPSYNEQFF
cdr3_nt: TGTGCCAGCAGTCAGACTAGGCCCTCCTACAATGAGCAGTTCTTC

v_call: TRBV7-2
d_call: TRBD2
clone_size: .
j_call: TRBJ2-2
cdr3_aa: CASSRLAGGLNTGELFF
cdr3_nt: TGTGCCAGCAGCAGGTTAGCGGGAGGCCTAAACACCGGGGAGCTGTTTTTT

v_call: TRBV5-8
d_call: TRBD1
clone_size: .
j_call: TRBJ1-4
cdr3_aa: CASSDRDRADEKLFF
cdr3_nt: TGTGCCAGCAGCGACCGGGACAGGGCGGATGAAAAACTGTTTTTT

v_call: TRBV27
d_call: .
clone_size: .
j_call: TRBJ1-2
cdr3_aa: CASSNSGTFHGGYTF
cdr3_nt: TGTGCCAGCAGTAACTCCGGGACATTTCACGGCGGCTACACCTTC

v_call: TRBV9
d_call: .
clone_size: .
j_call: TRBJ1-6
cdr3_aa: CASSGGGTAGSPLHF
cdr3_nt: TGTGCCAGCAGCGGGGGGGGGACGGCCGGCTCACCCCTCCACTTT

v_call: TRBV7-9
d_call: TRBD1
clone_size: .
j_call: TRBJ1-2
cdr3_aa: CSSSLGFLVTGANYGYTF
cdr3_nt: TGTTCCAGCAGCTTAGGATTCCTGGTAACAGGGGCTAACTATGGCTACACCTTC

v_call: TRBV29-1
d_call: TRBD1
clone_size: .
j_call: TRBJ2-7
cdr3_aa: CSVSGQGNSYEQYF
cdr3_nt: TGCAGCGTTTCCGGACAGGGAAACTCCTACGAGCAGTACTTC

v_call: TRBV18
d_call: .
clone_size: once
j_call: TRBJ2-1
cdr3_aa: CASSPRESGHPSSYNEQFF
cdr3_nt: TGTGCCAGCTCACCGAGGGAGAGCGGCCACCCTAGCTCCTACAATGAGCAGTTCTTC

v_call: TRBV5-4
d_call: .
clone_size: .
j_call: TRBJ2-7
cdr3_aa: CASSLALPGEQYF
cdr3_nt: TGTGCCAGCAGCCTGGCGCTCCCGGGTGAGCAGTACTTC

v_call: TRBV6-1
d_call: .
clone_size: .
j_call: TRBJ1-2
cdr3_aa: CASRRDMLAGYTF
cdr3_nt: TGTGCCAGCAGACGGGACATGCTAGCTGGCTACACCTTC

v_call: TRBV6-5
d_call: TRBD2
clone_size: .
j_call: TRBJ2-5
cdr3_aa: CASSYSRRGARETQYF
cdr3_nt: TGTGCCAGCAGTTACTCGAGGCGGGGGGCCCGTGAGACCCAGTACTTC

v_call: TRBV28
d_call: .
clone_size: .
j_call: TRBJ2-5
cdr3_aa: CASSAGKETQYF
cdr3_nt: TGTGCCAGCAGTGCAGGGAAAGAGACCCAGTACTTC

v_call: TRBV5-4
d_call: .
clone_size: .
j_call: TRBJ2-7
cdr3_aa: CASSLNSPSYEQYF
cdr3_nt: TGTGCCAGCAGCTTGAACAGTCCCTCCTACGAGCAGTACTTC

v_call: TRBV5-1
d_call: TRBD1
clone_size: .
j_call: TRBJ1-4
cdr3_aa: CASSSGTDRKNEKLFF
cdr3_nt: TGCGCCAGCAGCTCAGGCACGGACAGGAAGAATGAAAAACTGTTTTTT

v_call: TRBV11-2
d_call: TRBD1
clone_size: once
j_call: TRBJ1-2
cdr3_aa: CASSATTGTGFYGYTF
cdr3_nt: TGTGCCAGCAGCGCGACTACCGGGACAGGGTTCTATGGCTACACCTTC

v_call: TRBV5-1
d_call: TRBD2
clone_size: .
j_call: TRBJ2-3
cdr3_aa: CASSLAITSETDTQYF
cdr3_nt: TGCGCCAGCAGCTTGGCCATAACTAGCGAAACAGATACGCAGTATTTT

v_call: TRBV28
d_call: .
clone_size: .
j_call: TRBJ1-5
cdr3_aa: CASSPDTPGNQPQHF
cdr3_nt: TGTGCCAGCAGTCCTGACACGCCTGGCAATCAGCCCCAGCATTTT